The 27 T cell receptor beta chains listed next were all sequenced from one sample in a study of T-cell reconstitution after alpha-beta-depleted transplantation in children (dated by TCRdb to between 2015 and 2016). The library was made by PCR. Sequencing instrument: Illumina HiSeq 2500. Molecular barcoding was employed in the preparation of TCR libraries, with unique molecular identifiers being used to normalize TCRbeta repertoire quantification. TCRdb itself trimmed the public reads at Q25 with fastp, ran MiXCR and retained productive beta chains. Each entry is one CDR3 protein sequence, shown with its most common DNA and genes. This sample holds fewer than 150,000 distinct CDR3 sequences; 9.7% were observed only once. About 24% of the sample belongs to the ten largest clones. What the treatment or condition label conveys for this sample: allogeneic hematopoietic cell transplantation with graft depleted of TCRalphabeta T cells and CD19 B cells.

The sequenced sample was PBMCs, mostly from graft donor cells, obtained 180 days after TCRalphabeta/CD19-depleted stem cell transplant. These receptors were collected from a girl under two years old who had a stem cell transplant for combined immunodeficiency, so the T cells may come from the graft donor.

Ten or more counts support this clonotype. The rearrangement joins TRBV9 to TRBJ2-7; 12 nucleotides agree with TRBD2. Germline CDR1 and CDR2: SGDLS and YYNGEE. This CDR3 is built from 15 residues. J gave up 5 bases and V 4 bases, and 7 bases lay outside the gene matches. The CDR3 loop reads CASSLGLAGTHEQYF. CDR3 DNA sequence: TGTGCCAGCAGCCTCGGACTAGCGGGAACCCACGAGCAGTACTTC.

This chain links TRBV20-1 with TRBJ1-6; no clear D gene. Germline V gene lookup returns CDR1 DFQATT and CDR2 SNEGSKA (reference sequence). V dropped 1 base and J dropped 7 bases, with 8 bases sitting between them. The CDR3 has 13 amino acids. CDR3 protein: CSARVGKNSPLHF. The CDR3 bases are TGCAGTGCTAGAGTAGGGAAGAATTCACCCCTCCACTTT.

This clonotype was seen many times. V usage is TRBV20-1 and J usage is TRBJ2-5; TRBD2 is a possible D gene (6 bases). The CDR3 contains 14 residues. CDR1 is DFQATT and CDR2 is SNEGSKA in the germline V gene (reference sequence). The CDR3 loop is CRARGGAGRETQYF. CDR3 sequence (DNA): TGCAGAGCCCGAGGAGGGGCCGGTAGAGAGACCCAGTACTTC.

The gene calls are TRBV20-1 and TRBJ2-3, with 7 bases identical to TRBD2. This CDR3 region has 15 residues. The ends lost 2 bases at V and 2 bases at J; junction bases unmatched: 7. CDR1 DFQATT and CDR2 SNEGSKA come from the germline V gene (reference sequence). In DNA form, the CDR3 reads TGCAGTGCTAGACGACTAGCTACCAACACAGATACGCAGTATTTT. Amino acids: CSARRLATNTDTQYF.

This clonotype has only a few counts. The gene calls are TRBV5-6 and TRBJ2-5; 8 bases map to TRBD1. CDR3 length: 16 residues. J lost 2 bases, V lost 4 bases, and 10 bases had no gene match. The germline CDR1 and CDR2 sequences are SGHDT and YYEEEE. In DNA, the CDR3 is TGTGCCAGCAGCCAGGCCGGGACAGGCCCACAAGAGACCCAGTACTTC. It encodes CASSQAGTGPQETQYF.

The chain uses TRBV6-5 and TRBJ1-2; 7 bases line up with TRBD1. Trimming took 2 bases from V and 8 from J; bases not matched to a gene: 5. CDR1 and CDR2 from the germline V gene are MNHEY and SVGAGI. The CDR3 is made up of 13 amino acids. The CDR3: CASSYGEGQGYTF. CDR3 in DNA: TGTGCCAGCAGTTACGGGGAGGGACAGGGCTACACCTTC.

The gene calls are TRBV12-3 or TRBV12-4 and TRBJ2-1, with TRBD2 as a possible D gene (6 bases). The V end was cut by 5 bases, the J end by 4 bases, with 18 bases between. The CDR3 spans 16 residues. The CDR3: CASSGVGGPTYNEQFF. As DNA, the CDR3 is TGTGCCAGCAGTGGCGTCGGGGGACCAACTTACAATGAGCAGTTCTTC.

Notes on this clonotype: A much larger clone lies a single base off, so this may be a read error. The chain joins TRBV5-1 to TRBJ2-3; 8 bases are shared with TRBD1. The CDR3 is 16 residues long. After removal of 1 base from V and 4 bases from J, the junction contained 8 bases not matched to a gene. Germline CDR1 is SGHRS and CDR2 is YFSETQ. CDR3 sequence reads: CASSLSCRGHADTQYF. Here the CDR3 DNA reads TGCGCCAGCAGCTTGAGCTGCAGGGGGCACGCAGATACGCAGTATTTT.

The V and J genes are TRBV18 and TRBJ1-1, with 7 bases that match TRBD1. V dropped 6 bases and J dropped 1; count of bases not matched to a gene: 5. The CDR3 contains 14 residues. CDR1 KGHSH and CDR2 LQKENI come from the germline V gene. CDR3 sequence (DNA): TGTGCCAGCTCGCCGGGACAGTGGAACACTGAAGCTTTCTTT. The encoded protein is CASSPGQWNTEAFF.

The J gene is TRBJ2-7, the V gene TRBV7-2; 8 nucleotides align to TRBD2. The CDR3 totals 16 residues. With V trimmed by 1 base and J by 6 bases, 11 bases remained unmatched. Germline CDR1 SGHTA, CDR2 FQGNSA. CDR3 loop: CASSLVPVAGIGEQYF. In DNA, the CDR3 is TGTGCCAGCAGCTTAGTGCCAGTAGCGGGGATAGGCGAGCAGTACTTC.

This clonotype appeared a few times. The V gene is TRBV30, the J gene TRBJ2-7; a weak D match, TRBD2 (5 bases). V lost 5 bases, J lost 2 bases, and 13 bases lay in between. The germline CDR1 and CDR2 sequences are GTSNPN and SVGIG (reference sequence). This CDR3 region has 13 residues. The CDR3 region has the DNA TGTGCCTGGGGCGGGTTTAGGGCCTACGAGCAGTACTTC. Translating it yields CAWGGFRAYEQYF.

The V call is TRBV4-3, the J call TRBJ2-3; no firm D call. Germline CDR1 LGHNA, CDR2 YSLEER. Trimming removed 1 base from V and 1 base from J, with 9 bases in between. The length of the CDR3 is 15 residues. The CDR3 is CASSQVGGGTDTQYF. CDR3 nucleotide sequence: TGCGCCAGCAGCCAAGTGGGTGGGGGCACAGATACGCAGTATTTT.

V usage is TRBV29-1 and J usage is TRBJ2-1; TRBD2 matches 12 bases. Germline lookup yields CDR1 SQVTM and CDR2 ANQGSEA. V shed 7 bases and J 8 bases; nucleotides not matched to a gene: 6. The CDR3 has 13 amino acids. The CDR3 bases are TGCAGCGAGCGACTAGCGGGAGCCGATGAGCAGTTCTTC. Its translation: CSERLAGADEQFF.

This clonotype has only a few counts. The CDR3 DNA reads as TGTGCCAGCGCTGCACGGGGCCCCCTTAGCACAGATACGCAGTATTTT. It codes for CASAARGPLSTDTQYF. V and J are TRBV27 and TRBJ2-3, with D perhaps given as TRBD1 or TRBD2 (5 bases each). Trimming took 8 bases from V and 0 from J, leaving 18 bases between them. The CDR3 contains 16 residues. Germline CDR1 and CDR2: MNHEY and SMNVEV (reference sequence).

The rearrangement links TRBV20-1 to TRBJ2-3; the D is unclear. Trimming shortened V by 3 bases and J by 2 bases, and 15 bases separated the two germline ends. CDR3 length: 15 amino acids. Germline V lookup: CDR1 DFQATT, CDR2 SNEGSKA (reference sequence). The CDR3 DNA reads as TGCAGTGCTAGCAGCCCGACTCCTTTCACAGATACGCAGTATTTT. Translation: CSASSPTPFTDTQYF.

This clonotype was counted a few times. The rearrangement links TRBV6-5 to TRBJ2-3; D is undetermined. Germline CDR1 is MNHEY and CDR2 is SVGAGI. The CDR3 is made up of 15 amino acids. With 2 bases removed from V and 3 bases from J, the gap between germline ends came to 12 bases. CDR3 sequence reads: CASSYVWGRTDTQYF. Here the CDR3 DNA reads TGTGCCAGCAGTTACGTCTGGGGTAGGACAGATACGCAGTATTTT.

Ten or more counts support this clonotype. In nucleotides, the CDR3 is TGTGCCACCAGTGGCCGGGGGGCCAGGGAGGCGAGGGATGAGCAGTTCTTC. This codes for CATSGRGAREARDEQFF. The chain joins TRBV24-1 to TRBJ2-1, with D maybe TRBD2 (7 bases). CDR1 and CDR2 from the germline V gene are KGHDR and SFDVKD. Trimming shortened V by 5 bases and J by 8 bases, and 24 bases separated the two germline ends. The CDR3 sequence is 17 residues long.

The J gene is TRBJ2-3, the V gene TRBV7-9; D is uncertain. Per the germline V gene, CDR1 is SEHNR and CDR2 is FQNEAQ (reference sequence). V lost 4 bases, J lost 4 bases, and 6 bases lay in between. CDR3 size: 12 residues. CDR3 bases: TGTGCCAGCAGCTCGGTCCCAGATACGCAGTATTTT. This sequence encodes CASSSVPDTQYF.

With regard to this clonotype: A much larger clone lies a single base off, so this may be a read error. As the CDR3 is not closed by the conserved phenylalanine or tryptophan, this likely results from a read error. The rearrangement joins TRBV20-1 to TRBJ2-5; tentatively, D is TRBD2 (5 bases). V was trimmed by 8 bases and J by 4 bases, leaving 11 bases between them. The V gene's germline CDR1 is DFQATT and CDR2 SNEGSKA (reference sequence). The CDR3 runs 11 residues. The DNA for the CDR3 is TGCAGTACCCTCGCGGGAGAGACCCAGTACTTA. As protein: CSTLAGETQYL.

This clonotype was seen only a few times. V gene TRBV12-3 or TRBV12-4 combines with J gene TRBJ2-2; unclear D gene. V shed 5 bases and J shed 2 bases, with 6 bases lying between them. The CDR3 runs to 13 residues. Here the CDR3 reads CASSRSNTGELFF. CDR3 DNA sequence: TGTGCCAGCAGTCGGAGTAACACCGGGGAGCTGTTTTTT.

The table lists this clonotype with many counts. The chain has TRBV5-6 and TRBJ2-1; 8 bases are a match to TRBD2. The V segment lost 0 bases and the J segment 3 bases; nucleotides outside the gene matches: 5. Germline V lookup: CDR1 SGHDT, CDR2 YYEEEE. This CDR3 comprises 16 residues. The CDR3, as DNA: TGTGCCAGCAGCTTGGTAGCTAGCGGGTTCTACAATGAGCAGTTCTTC. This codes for CASSLVASGFYNEQFF.

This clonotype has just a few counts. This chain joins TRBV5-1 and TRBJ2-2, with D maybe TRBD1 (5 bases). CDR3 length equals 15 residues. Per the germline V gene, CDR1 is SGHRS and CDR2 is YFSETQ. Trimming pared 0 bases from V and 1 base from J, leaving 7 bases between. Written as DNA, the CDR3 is TGCGCCAGCAGCTTGGGGGGCCAGAACACCGGGGAGCTGTTTTTT. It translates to CASSLGGQNTGELFF.

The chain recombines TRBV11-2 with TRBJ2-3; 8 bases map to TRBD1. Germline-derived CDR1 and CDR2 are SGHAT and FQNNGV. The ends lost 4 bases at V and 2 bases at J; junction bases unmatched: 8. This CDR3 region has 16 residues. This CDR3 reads CASSSPRGPLTDTQYF. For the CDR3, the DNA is TGTGCCAGCAGCTCCCCCAGGGGGCCTCTCACAGATACGCAGTATTTT.

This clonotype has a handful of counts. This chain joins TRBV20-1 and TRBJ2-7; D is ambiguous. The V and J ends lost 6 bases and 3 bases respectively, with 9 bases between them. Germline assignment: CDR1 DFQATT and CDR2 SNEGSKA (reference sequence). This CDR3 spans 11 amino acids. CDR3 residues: CSAKINYEQYF. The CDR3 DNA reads TGCAGTGCCAAAATTAACTACGAGCAGTACTTC.

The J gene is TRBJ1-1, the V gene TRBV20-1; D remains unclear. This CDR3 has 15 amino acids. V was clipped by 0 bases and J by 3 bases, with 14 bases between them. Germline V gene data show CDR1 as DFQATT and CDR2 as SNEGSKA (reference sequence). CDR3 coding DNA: TGCAGTGCTAGAGATCAGATTCGCGGGGACACTGAAGCTTTCTTT. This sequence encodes CSARDQIRGDTEAFF.

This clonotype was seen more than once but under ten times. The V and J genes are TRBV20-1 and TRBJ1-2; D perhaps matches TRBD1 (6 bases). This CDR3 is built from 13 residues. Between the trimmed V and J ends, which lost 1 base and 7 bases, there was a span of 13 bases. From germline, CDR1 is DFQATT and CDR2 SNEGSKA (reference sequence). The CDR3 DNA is TGCAGTGCTAGAGTAGGGGGGAGAAGTGGCTACACCTTC. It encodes CSARVGGRSGYTF.

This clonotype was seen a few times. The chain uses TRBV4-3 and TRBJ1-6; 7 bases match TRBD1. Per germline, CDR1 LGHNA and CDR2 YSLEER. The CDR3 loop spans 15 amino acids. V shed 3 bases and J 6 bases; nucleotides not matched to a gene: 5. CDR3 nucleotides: TGCGCCAGCAGCCACGCACAGGGGACTAATTCACCCCTCCACTTT. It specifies CASSHAQGTNSPLHF.